The next 24 T cell receptor beta chains were all read from a single sample in a study of T cells in women clearing cervical HPV infection (dated by TCRdb to the late 2010s). Libraries were constructed by the immunoSEQ multiplex PCR assay. The immuneACCESS repertoire file appears here via TCRdb, limited to in-frame rearrangements. These files lack a portion of the clones; in checked studies, under half of the deficit traces to unresolved V genes, and the cause of the others is not known. The table kept for this sample lists about 30,000 clones. The ten top clones hold under 8% of the sample. Material for sequencing was blood buffy coat. Receptors originate from a woman aged 18 to 69 with a cervical HPV16 infection that either progressed to CIN3+ or cleared (not recorded which).

A remark on this clone: The read terminates 3 residues before the CDR3 end, so the remaining end is supplied by the germline J gene. J is TRBJ1-3 and V is TRBV2; D remains unclear. This CDR3 has 11 amino acids. The germline gives CDR1 SNHLY, CDR2 FYNNEI. Trimming removed 3 bases from V and 9 bases from J, with 6 bases in between. Incomplete CDR3 DNA: TGTGCCAGCAGTGACGTATCCACC. Translation: CASSDVST. In full, the CDR3 reads CASSDVSTIYF.

Comment on this clone: The read ends 3 residues early relative to the CDR3; the germline J gene fills the gap. The J gene is TRBJ1-5, the V gene TRBV7-7, with 9 nucleotides matching TRBD1. CDR3 length equals 16 residues. With V trimmed by 1 base and J by 3 bases, 4 bases remained unmatched. Looked up from germline, CDR1 is SSHAT and CDR2 is FNYEAQ (reference sequence). The sequenced CDR3 bases are TGTGCCAGCAGCTTAGGGACAGGGGAGGACAATCAGCCC. It translates to CASSLGTGEDNQP. The complete CDR3 sequence is CASSLGTGEDNQPQHF.

Points on this clone: The CDR3 end falls 3 residues outside the read, so it is completed with the germline J gene. The J gene is TRBJ1-2, the V gene TRBV7-3; a weak D match, TRBD1 (6 bases). CDR1 is SGHTA and CDR2 is FQGTGA in the germline V gene. This CDR3 has 14 amino acids. Incomplete CDR3 DNA: TGTGCCAGCAGCTTAGTACAGGGCCCTTACGGC. Translating it yields CASSLVQGPYG. The CDR3 reads in full as CASSLVQGPYGYTF.

Of note for this clone: The CDR3 is cut off 3 residues early in the read; its end comes from the germline J gene. V gene TRBV3-1 (or the pseudogene TRBV3-2) combines with J gene TRBJ1-2; tentatively, D is TRBD1 (6 bases). The germline V gene encodes CDR1 LGHDT and CDR2 YNNKEL (reference sequence). The germline V and J ends were trimmed by 2 bases and 2 bases, with 9 bases remaining between them. The CDR3 spans 14 residues. The CDR3 spells CASSQLQGNYGYTF. Partial CDR3 DNA: TGTGCCAGCAGCCAACTACAGGGAAACTATGGC.

Notes on this clone: From the germline J gene comes the end of the CDR3, since the read stops 3 residues before it. This rearrangement joins TRBV19 to TRBJ2-2; 7 bases line up with TRBD1. The germline CDR1 and CDR2 sequences are LNHDA and SQIVND (reference sequence). CDR3 length equals 15 residues. Trimming took 3 bases from V and 0 from J; bases not matched to a gene: 1. CDR3 DNA (partial): TGTGCCAGTAGTATTGGGACAGCGAACACCGGGGAG. The encoded protein is CASSIGTANTGE. The entire CDR3 is CASSIGTANTGELFF.

Concerning this clone: The read halts 3 residues ahead of the CDR3 end, with the missing end drawn from the germline J gene. The V gene is TRBV20-1, the J gene TRBJ2-5, with 10 bases matching TRBD2. V shed 6 bases, J shed 3 bases, and the junction held 10 bases outside the gene matches. Per the germline V gene, CDR1 is DFQATT and CDR2 is SNEGSKA (reference sequence). The length of the CDR3 is 15 residues. The CDR3 DNA, read in part, is TGCAGTGCGCCACCTAGCGGGGGTTTCAAAGAGACC. It translates to CSAPPSGGFKET. The whole CDR3 region reads CSAPPSGGFKETQYF.

To note about this clone: The DNA ends 3 residues before the CDR3 does, and the rest of the CDR3 is filled in from the germline J gene. This chain uses TRBV11-2 with TRBJ1-2; 7 bases match TRBD1. CDR3 length equals 15 residues. The J segment lost 3 bases and the V segment lost 4 bases, leaving 8 bases of the junction unmatched. Germline CDR1 is SGHAT and CDR2 is FQNNGV. CDR3 DNA, as far as it was read: TGTGCCAGCAGCTCCAGGGACAGTAATCACTATGGC. This codes for CASSSRDSNHYG. The whole CDR3 protein reads CASSSRDSNHYGYTF.

Regarding this clone: The missing CDR3 end, 3 residues past where the read stops, is filled in from the germline J gene. V gene TRBV29-1 combines with J gene TRBJ1-2; 11 nucleotides line up with TRBD1. The CDR3 loop spans 14 amino acids. Germline V CDR1 and CDR2: SQVTM, ANQGSEA. V was clipped by 2 bases and J by 3 bases; unmatched bases: 2. CDR3 region: CSVERDRGDYGYTF. CDR3 bases read: TGCAGCGTTGAAAGGGACAGGGGGGACTATGGC. Filled out from reference TRBV29-1 and TRBJ1-2, the complete variable domain reads SAVISQKPSRDICQRGTSLTIQCQVDSQVTMMFWYRQQPGQSLTLIATANQGSEATYESGFVIDKFPISRPNLTFSTLTVSNMSPEDSSIYLCSVERDRGDYGYTFGSGTRLTVV.

Concerning this clone: The read finishes 3 residues shy of the CDR3 end, and the germline J gene is used to complete it. This chain links TRBV5-1 with TRBJ1-6; 9 bases line up with TRBD1. This CDR3 is built from 14 residues. After removal of 4 bases from V and 10 bases from J, the junction contained 6 bases not matched to a gene. Germline V lookup: CDR1 SGHRS, CDR2 YFSETQ. CDR3 bases read: TGCGCCAGCAGCCCAGGACAGGGGATCTCACCC. Its protein product is CASSPGQGISP. From start to end, the CDR3 is CASSPGQGISPLHF.

Details on this clone: The observed sequence ends 3 residues before the CDR3 terminus, with the missing tail filled in from the germline J gene. This rearrangement joins TRBV7-9 to TRBJ2-3; 7 bases align to TRBD1. The V segment lost 5 bases and the J segment 1 base; nucleotides outside the gene matches: 6. Germline CDR1 SEHNR, CDR2 FQNEAQ (reference sequence). The CDR3 loop spans 15 amino acids. The sequenced part of the CDR3 DNA is TGTGCCAGCAGCCTAACAGGGGTTGGCACAGATACG. It translates to CASSLTGVGTDT. From start to end, the CDR3 is CASSLTGVGTDTQYF.

Comments on this clone: The CDR3 end falls 3 residues outside the read, so it is completed with the germline J gene. V gene TRBV19 combines with J gene TRBJ1-1; 9 bases are a match to TRBD1. Germline V gene lookup returns CDR1 LNHDA and CDR2 SQIVND (reference sequence). Germline trimming cut 3 bases from V and 3 bases from J; bases unmatched to any gene: 5. The CDR3 is 15 amino acids. CDR3 loop: CASSIGTGFYTEAFF. The DNA read from the CDR3 is TGTGCCAGTAGTATTGGGACAGGGTTCTACACTGAA.

As regards this clone: The sequenced fragment ends 3 residues before the CDR3 boundary, so the rest is inferred from the germline J gene. This sequence joins TRBV20-1 and TRBJ2-3; the match to TRBD2 covers 7 bases. V shed 7 bases and J 3 bases; nucleotides not matched to a gene: 4. The CDR3 totals 12 residues. Germline V gives CDR1 DFQATT, CDR2 SNEGSKA (reference sequence). Here the CDR3 reads CSGRGETDTQYF. The CDR3 bases that were read are TGCAGTGGTCGGGGGGAAACAGATACG.

Details on this clone: The read terminates 3 residues before the CDR3 end, so the remaining end is supplied by the germline J gene. The gene calls are TRBV2 and TRBJ1-3; 7 bases fit TRBD1. V was pared by 2 bases and J by 0 bases, with 4 bases of the junction left unmatched. The germline CDR1 and CDR2 sequences are SNHLY and FYNNEI. This CDR3 comprises 16 residues. CDR3 sequence: CASSELGQSSGNTIYF. CDR3 DNA (partial): TGTGCCAGCAGTGAATTGGGACAGAGCTCTGGAAACACC.

In regard to this clone: The read ends 3 residues shy of where the CDR3 ends; the end is completed using the germline J gene. This chain connects TRBV7-7 to TRBJ2-5, with 7 nucleotides matching TRBD2. Germline V gives CDR1 SSHAT, CDR2 FNYEAQ (reference sequence). The CDR3 has 13 amino acids. Trimming at V came to 8 bases and at J to 3 bases, leaving 6 bases not matched to a gene. CDR3 amino acids: CASGEGLKETQYF. Incomplete CDR3 DNA: TGTGCCAGCGGGGAGGGGCTTAAAGAGACC. Using reference TRBV7-7 and TRBJ2-5 for the parts outside the CDR3, the full variable domain is GAGVSQSPRYKVTKRGQDVTLRCDPISSHATLYWYQQALGQGPEFLTYFNYEAQPDKSGLPSDRFSAERPEGSISTLTIQRTEQRDSAMYRCASGEGLKETQYFGPGTRLLVL.

As regards this clone: The CDR3 end lies 3 residues beyond the end of the read and is filled in from the germline J gene. This rearrangement joins TRBV5-1 to TRBJ2-3; 9 bases are a match to TRBD1. V was clipped by 4 bases and J by 6 bases; unmatched bases: 15. Germline-derived CDR1 and CDR2 are SGHRS and YFSETQ. The CDR3 consists of 17 residues. The CDR3 sequence is CASSPPRGTGSTDTQYF. The sequenced CDR3 bases are TGCGCCAGCAGCCCCCCACGGGGGACAGGGTCAACGGATACG.

As for this clone: The read terminates 3 residues before the CDR3 end, so the remaining end is supplied by the germline J gene. The rearrangement links TRBV3-1 (or the pseudogene TRBV3-2) to TRBJ2-5, with 10 bases aligning to TRBD1. Germline CDR1 LGHDT, CDR2 YNNKEL (reference sequence). The CDR3 sequence is 16 residues long. J lost 3 bases, V lost 4 bases, and 8 bases had no gene match. CDR3 protein: CASSPRQGAKKETQYF. The DNA read from the CDR3 is TGTGCCAGCAGCCCCCGACAGGGGGCGAAGAAAGAGACC.

Comments on this clone: The missing CDR3 end, 3 residues past where the read stops, is filled in from the germline J gene. The genes are TRBV19 and TRBJ2-5, with 10 positions matching TRBD2. V lost 2 bases to trimming and J lost 4 bases; unmatched junction nucleotides: 4. The CDR3 is 15 amino acids. Looked up from germline, CDR1 is LNHDA and CDR2 is SQIVND (reference sequence). The CDR3 here is CASSISSGGLETQYF. The DNA read from the CDR3 is TGTGCCAGTAGTATAAGTAGCGGGGGGCTAGAGACC.

A word on this clone: Read coverage stops 3 residues before the CDR3 terminus; the germline J gene supplies the remainder. This rearrangement joins TRBV20-1 to TRBJ1-1; possibly TRBD1 for D (6 bases). Germline V lookup: CDR1 DFQATT, CDR2 SNEGSKA (reference sequence). V was shortened by 1 base and J by 4 bases, with 13 bases between the two germline ends. The CDR3 is 14 amino acids. The CDR3 protein is CSARVQGKVTEAFF. The CDR3 bases that were read are TGCAGTGCTAGAGTACAGGGTAAGGTCACTGAA.

In the case of this clone: The read stops 3 residues short of the end of the CDR3; the missing end is completed from the germline J gene. V and J are TRBV6-1 and TRBJ2-7, with 11 nucleotides matching TRBD1. The V and J ends lost 4 bases and 1 base, in that order; junction bases with no gene match: 3. The CDR3 spans 15 residues. Germline CDR1 and CDR2: MNHNS and SASEGT. This CDR3 is CASSGDRGFSYEQYF. CDR3 DNA, as far as it was read: TGTGCCAGCAGTGGGGACAGGGGGTTTTCCTACGAG.

According to its frequency, this clone is large. The read finishes 3 residues shy of the CDR3 end, and the germline J gene is used to complete it. This chain uses TRBV2 with TRBJ1-4; no definite D call. In germline, CDR1 is SNHLY, CDR2 FYNNEI. The CDR3 is made up of 14 amino acids. Trimming removed 10 bases at V and 6 bases at J, with 18 bases between. This CDR3 reads CATQGPARDEKLFF. The covered CDR3 bases are TGTGCCACCCAAGGGCCCGCGCGTGATGAAAAA. The full variable domain, its missing parts supplied by reference TRBV2 and TRBJ1-4, is EPEVTQTPSHQVTQMGQEVILRCVPISNHLYFYWYRQILGQKVEFLVSFYNNEISEKSEIFDDQFSVERPDGSNFTLKIRSTKLEDSAMYFCATQGPARDEKLFFGSGTQLSVL.

Turning to this clone: Coverage ceases 3 residues before the CDR3 finishes, and the germline J gene fills in the end. The J gene is TRBJ2-2, the V gene TRBV11-3, with 8 bases identical to TRBD1. The length of the CDR3 is 14 residues. The germline CDR1 and CDR2 sequences are SGHNT and YENEEA. Trimming removed 5 bases from V and 5 bases from J; junction bases left unmatched: 4. The CDR3 bases that were read are TGTGCCAGCAGCACTCGGACAGGGACCGGGGAG. It specifies CASSTRTGTGE. The whole CDR3 is CASSTRTGTGELFF.

About this clone: The CDR3 end lies 3 residues beyond the end of the read and is filled in from the germline J gene. V gene TRBV6-7 combines with J gene TRBJ2-7; a weak D match, TRBD1 (5 bases). TRBV6-7 is noted as an ORF with a role that remains uncertain. V was clipped by 2 bases and J by 3 bases, with 14 bases between them. The CDR3 runs to 15 residues. The CDR3 bases that were read are TGTGCCAGCAGTTACCCCAGTGGGGCATTCTACGAG. Its protein is CASSYPSGAFYE. The CDR3, in full, reads CASSYPSGAFYEQYF.

On this clone: The CDR3 extends 3 residues past the end of the read, so its final part is completed from the germline J gene. This chain links TRBV2 with TRBJ1-1; the match to TRBD1 covers 9 bases. The CDR3 runs 15 residues. The germline CDR1 and CDR2 sequences are SNHLY and FYNNEI. Losses at the gene ends were 5 bases for V and 3 bases for J; bases not matched to a gene: 7. The part of the CDR3 DNA that was read is TGTGCCAGCAGTACTGGACAGGGGAGTTACACTGAA. Amino acids: CASSTGQGSYTE. The full-length CDR3 reads as CASSTGQGSYTEAFF.

A word on this clone: Read sequence stops 3 residues before the CDR3 end, and the germline J gene provides the missing end. V is TRBV18 and J is TRBJ1-1; D might be TRBD1 (6 bases). Trimming stripped 4 bases from V and 1 base from J, with 10 bases between. Germline values: CDR1 KGHSH, CDR2 LQKENI. This CDR3 has 14 amino acids. CDR3 protein: CASSLQDRNTEAFF. CDR3 bases read: TGTGCCAGCTCACTTCAGGACAGGAACACTGAA. The variable domain in full, completed from reference TRBV18 and TRBJ1-1, reads NAGVMQNPRHLVRRRGQEARLRCSPMKGHSHVYWYRQLPEEGLKFMVYLQKENIIDESGMPKERFSAEFPKEGPSILRIQQVVRGDSAAYFCASSLQDRNTEAFFGQGTRLTVV.